Below are 4 T cell receptor beta chains sequenced from a single sample in a study of CD8+ T cells in alopecia areata. Lesional scalp punch biopsies and peripheral blood were collected from alopecia areata patients. As the sequencing template, cDNA was produced by extracting RNA and reverse transcribing it. Sequencing used immunoSEQ multiplex PCR; TCRdb keeps in-frame clones, though not all of them. The top ten hold under 25% of the sample, which has around 12,000 clones, approximately 60% seen once. Sequencing used skin. Receptors were obtained from a human donor with alopecia areata.

The count of this clone is one. V and J are TRBV28 and TRBJ2-3; 15 bases map to TRBD2. This CDR3 has 17 residues. V was clipped by 4 bases and J by 5 bases; unmatched bases: 7. CDR1 and CDR2 from the germline V gene are MDHEN and SYDVKM. The CDR3 protein is CASSWGLAGGSLDTQYF. Written as DNA, the CDR3 is TGTGCCAGCAGTTGGGGACTAGCGGGAGGAAGTCTAGATACGCAGTATTTT.

The rearrangement links TRBV4-3 to TRBJ1-5; D gene ambiguous. Trimming took 0 bases from V and 0 from J, leaving 15 bases between them. This CDR3 region has 18 residues. Germline V lookup: CDR1 LGHNA, CDR2 YSLEER. The CDR3 protein is CASSQDLLFIGSNQPQHF. The CDR3, as DNA: TGCGCCAGCAGCCAAGACCTCCTTTTTATAGGTAGCAATCAGCCCCAGCATTTT.

About this clone itself: The junction and the germline gene differ at one end; a read error may be behind it. The chain employs TRBV28 and TRBJ2-1, with 9 bases identical to TRBD2. Germline CDR1 reads MDHEN; CDR2 reads SYDVKM. The CDR3 loop spans 19 amino acids. CDR3 amino acids: CPSSFVYSRREGSYNEQFF. CDR3 nucleotides: TGTCCCAGCAGTTTTGTGTATTCGCGGCGGGAGGGCTCCTACAATGAGCAGTTCTTC.

There are a few counts of this clone. At one of its ends the junction is not consistent with the germline gene, which may arise from a read error. The chain combines TRBV7-7 with TRBJ2-3; tentative D call: TRBD1 (5 bases). There are 15 residues in the CDR3. Germline CDR1 reads SSHAT; CDR2 reads FNYEAQ (reference sequence). The CDR3: CASSQGNLFTDTQYF. As DNA, the CDR3 is TGTGCTAGCAGCCAGGGTAACCTTTTCACAGATACGCAGTATTTT.